This TCR beta chain was found in a study of blood T cell repertoires in COVID-19. About the study: PBMCs, B-cell-depleted T cells, or T cells provided the cDNA or gDNA that made up the material.

As handled by the study authors: Researchers report that nucleated cell counts were estimated from reference gene primer amplification. Sequencing used immunoSEQ multiplex PCR; TCRdb keeps in-frame clones, though not all of them. The DNA was the basis for D and trimming; V, J and clone size are from that table. Here the sample spans 99,000 or so clones, around 88% being singletons. Looked up from germline, CDR1 is LGHDT and CDR2 is YNNKEL (reference sequence). The CDR3 sequence is 13 residues long. Deletions cut 4 bases from V and 1 base from J, with 7 bases between. The sample was peripheral blood. The receptor's source is a man aged 45-65 years with COVID-19, enrolled during active disease. The chain recombines TRBV3-1 (or the pseudogene TRBV3-2) with TRBJ1-1; D ambiguous. The CDR3 nucleotides are TGTGCCAGCAGCCCACACCAGAACACTGAAGCTTTCTTT. It specifies CASSPHQNTEAFF.